The next 20 T cell receptor beta chains were all read from a single sample in a study of blood T cell repertoires in COVID-19 (TCRdb year 2020). Library preparation used the immunoSEQ multiplex PCR assay. TCRdb took this table from immuneACCESS and kept in-frame rearrangements with V and J called. Such tables lack part of the clones; where checked against another copy, unresolved V genes explain under half of the gap, and the rest is unexplained. For this sample the table gives 150,000 to 200,000 clones, of which roughly 80% were detected only once. The ten largest make up 17% of the sample. Sample: PBMCs or T cells enriched from blood (not recorded which). These receptors came from a woman aged 45-65 years who had recovered from COVID-19.

The chain uses TRBV28 and TRBJ1-5; tentatively, D is TRBD1 (5 bases). The CDR3 runs 17 residues. Looked up from germline, CDR1 is MDHEN and CDR2 is SYDVKM. V lost 7 bases, J lost 0 bases, and 19 bases lay in between. The CDR3 region is CASITDDGQYSNQPQHF. In DNA, the CDR3 is TGTGCCAGCATTACGGACGACGGACAATATAGCAATCAGCCCCAGCATTTT.

This clone has just a few counts. The same CDR3 also results from other DNA sequences found in this sample. V gene TRBV14 combines with J gene TRBJ1-6; tentative D call: TRBD1 (5 bases). The CDR3 has 14 amino acids. In germline, CDR1 is SGHDN, CDR2 FVKESK. The V end was cut by 1 base, the J end by 4 bases, with 5 bases between. The DNA for the CDR3 is TGTGCCAGCAGCCAAGGACAGTATAATTCACCCCTCCACTTT. Protein sequence: CASSQGQYNSPLHF.

This chain connects TRBV12-3 or TRBV12-4 to TRBJ2-1; weak D call: TRBD2 (6 bases). The CDR3 covers 13 residues. Trimming removed 10 bases from V and 2 bases from J, with 12 bases in between. The CDR3 sequence is CAIAAATYNEQFF. DNA for the CDR3: TGTGCCATAGCGGCAGCGACCTACAATGAGCAGTTCTTC.

This clone was detected only once. The gene calls are TRBV2 and TRBJ2-7; no definite D call. The ends were cut back, 6 bases at V and 3 bases at J, with 6 bases in the middle. Germline lookup yields CDR1 SNHLY and CDR2 FYNNEI. CDR3 length: 11 residues. As DNA, the CDR3 is TGTGCCAGCAGCCCCCTCTACGAGCAGTACTTC. This sequence encodes CASSPLYEQYF.

This chain uses TRBV5-1 with TRBJ2-2; D not resolved. The CDR3 sequence is 13 residues long. V shed 2 bases and J shed 3 bases, with 5 bases lying between them. Germline-derived CDR1 and CDR2 are SGHRS and YFSETQ. In nucleotides, the CDR3 is TGCGCCAGCAGCTTCGAGTACACCGGGGAGCTGTTTTTT. Translation: CASSFEYTGELFF.

CDR3 bases: TGTGCCATCAGCGCTACTACTAGCGGTCCCACCGCAGATACGCAGTATTTT. It translates to CAISATTSGPTADTQYF. This chain joins TRBV10-3 and TRBJ2-3; 8 bases match TRBD2. With V trimmed by 6 bases and J by 4 bases, 15 bases remained unmatched. This CDR3 is 17 amino acids long. The germline V gene encodes CDR1 ENHRY and CDR2 SYGVKD.

The count of this clone is one. The CDR3 here is CASSPPGLSETQYF. CDR3 sequence (DNA): TGTGCCAGCAGCCCGCCAGGGTTATCAGAGACCCAGTACTTC. The chain is built from TRBV7-9 and TRBJ2-5; perhaps TRBD1 as D (5 bases). Germline V lookup: CDR1 SEHNR, CDR2 FQNEAQ (reference sequence). V lost 5 bases and J 4 bases, leaving 14 bases between the germline ends. This CDR3 is 14 amino acids long.

This chain links TRBV6-5 with TRBJ1-6; 9 positions match TRBD1. Trimming took 5 bases from V and 5 from J; bases not matched to a gene: 4. The CDR3 loop spans 15 amino acids. Germline V gives CDR1 MNHEY, CDR2 SVGAGI. The CDR3 loop reads CASSRGDRDNSPLHF. For the CDR3, the DNA is TGTGCCAGCAGTCGTGGGGACAGGGATAATTCACCCCTCCACTTT.

This rearrangement joins TRBV6-6 to TRBJ2-7; D gene uncertain. CDR1 and CDR2 from the germline V gene are MNHNY and SVGAGI (reference sequence). V shed 2 bases and J shed 1 base, with 12 bases lying between them. The CDR3 loop spans 15 amino acids. The CDR3 region is CASSYQVSGSYEQYF. Written as DNA, the CDR3 is TGTGCCAGCAGTTACCAAGTATCCGGGTCCTACGAGCAGTACTTC.

This chain uses TRBV9 with TRBJ1-1, with 8 bases aligning to TRBD1. The V and J ends lost 5 bases and 1 base, in that order; junction bases with no gene match: 4. The CDR3 covers 14 residues. Germline V CDR1 and CDR2: SGDLS, YYNGEE. The CDR3 DNA sequence: TGTGCCAGCAGAGCCGGGACAGGGAACACTGAAGCTTTCTTT. This codes for CASRAGTGNTEAFF.

The rearrangement joins TRBV4-1 to TRBJ2-7; D is uncertain. The CDR3 contains 16 residues. Germline CDR1 MGHRA, CDR2 YSYEKL. V lost 1 base and J 1 base, leaving 14 bases between the germline ends. The CDR3 sequence is CASSQALLADSYEQYF. The CDR3 DNA sequence: TGCGCCAGCAGCCAAGCCCTTCTGGCAGATTCCTACGAGCAGTACTTC.

This chain uses TRBV11-3 with TRBJ2-1, with 7 bases lining up with TRBD2. The J segment lost 0 bases and the V segment lost 6 bases, leaving 8 bases of the junction unmatched. CDR1 SGHNT and CDR2 YENEEA come from the germline V gene. The CDR3 is 16 residues long. The CDR3 here is CASSRRGISSYNEQFF. CDR3 DNA: TGTGCCAGCAGTCGGCGGGGGATCAGCTCCTACAATGAGCAGTTCTTC.

This clone has a single count. The chain employs TRBV28 and TRBJ1-5; D might be TRBD1 (6 bases). Between the trimmed V and J ends, which lost 3 bases and 3 bases, there was a span of 15 bases. Germline V gene lookup returns CDR1 MDHEN and CDR2 SYDVKM. The CDR3 loop spans 16 amino acids. CDR3 DNA sequence: TGTGCCAGCAGTTTCGTAGGGGGTGGGAACAATCAGCCCCAGCATTTT. It yields the protein CASSFVGGGNNQPQHF.

V and J are TRBV20-1 and TRBJ1-2; unclear D gene. V dropped 1 base and J dropped 7 bases, with 7 bases sitting between them. Germline V lookup: CDR1 DFQATT, CDR2 SNEGSKA (reference sequence). The CDR3 is 11 amino acids. The CDR3 DNA reads as TGCAGTGCTAGAGTTGGGCGTGGCTACACCTTC. It specifies CSARVGRGYTF.

CDR3 bases: TGTGCCAGCAGCCCGACAGGGACAGATACGCAGTATTTT. It is translated as CASSPTGTDTQYF. J is TRBJ2-3 and V is TRBV7-9, with 7 bases identical to TRBD1. The CDR3 length is 13 residues. The V and J ends lost 5 bases and 3 bases, in that order; junction bases with no gene match: 2. Germline CDR1 and CDR2: SEHNR and FQNEAQ (reference sequence).

The chain is built from TRBV28 and TRBJ1-6, with D maybe TRBD1 (5 bases). V lost 3 bases and J lost 5, with 11 bases in between. The CDR3 consists of 15 residues. From germline, CDR1 is MDHEN and CDR2 SYDVKM. Here the CDR3 DNA reads TGTGCCAGCAGTTTCCTTTCGACAGATAATTCACCCCTCCACTTT. Its protein is CASSFLSTDNSPLHF.

The chain has TRBV30 and TRBJ2-1, with TRBD2 identical over 14 bases. After removal of 1 base from V and 7 bases from J, the junction contained 0 bases not matched to a gene. CDR3 length equals 14 residues. From germline, CDR1 is GTSNPN and CDR2 SVGIG (reference sequence). The CDR3: CAWSGTSGRNEQFF. The DNA for the CDR3 is TGTGCCTGGAGTGGGACTAGCGGGAGGAATGAGCAGTTCTTC.

The chain is built from TRBV14 and TRBJ2-3; 8 bases fit TRBD1. Germline CDR1 reads SGHDN; CDR2 reads FVKESK. Trimming at V came to 2 bases and at J to 3 bases, leaving 7 bases not matched to a gene. The CDR3 is 16 amino acids. Here the CDR3 DNA reads TGTGCCAGCAGCCAAAAGGACAGGGCTTGGACAGATACGCAGTATTTT. It specifies CASSQKDRAWTDTQYF.

V usage is TRBV5-4 and J usage is TRBJ2-5, with TRBD1 as a possible D gene (6 bases). This CDR3 has 14 residues. Trimming shortened V by 5 bases and J by 3 bases, and 14 bases separated the two germline ends. Germline V gene sequence: CDR1 SGHNT, CDR2 YYREEE (reference sequence). Here the CDR3 reads CASSRGTPEETQYF. Here the CDR3 DNA reads TGTGCCAGCAGTAGAGGGACACCCGAAGAGACCCAGTACTTC.

V and J are TRBV30 and TRBJ2-7; 9 bases align to TRBD2. Germline trimming cut 5 bases from V and 3 bases from J; bases unmatched to any gene: 8. CDR3 length: 14 residues. Germline V lookup: CDR1 GTSNPN, CDR2 SVGIG (reference sequence). The CDR3 sequence: CAWSPGLAYYEQYF. CDR3 DNA: TGTGCCTGGTCCCCGGGACTAGCATACTACGAGCAGTACTTC.